This TCR beta chain was captured by sequencing in a study of regulatory T cells in long-lasting Graves disease. Study-level results: Small numbers of samples may have cut accuracy.

Specified time point: persistent/refractory GD, antithyroid drugs over 5 years with positive TRAb. Following extraction of RNA from PBMCs, that RNA was used to make the TCR library. Each patient gave 8.5 to 10 milliliters of EDTA-anticoagulated peripheral blood. Researchers made TCR beta libraries by using iRepertoire HTBI primers and running Arm-PCR on CDR3 regions. TCRdb re-called the multiplex PCR reads with MiXCR, one entry per CDR3 protein. The sample yields 600,000 to 800,000 distinct CDR3 sequences, around 30% seen once. As for this clonotype: Its target is unknown.

CDR3 size: 17 residues. The V gene's germline CDR1 is LGHDT and CDR2 YNNKEL (reference sequence). J was trimmed by 8 bases and V by 4 bases; bases with no gene match: 12. This clonotype was obtained from a female donor with Graves disease. This chain connects TRBV3-1 to TRBJ2-1, with 12 bases lining up with TRBD2. The sample was peripheral blood mononuclear cells (PBMCs), taken when the disease was refractory, from a patient treated with antithyroid drugs. CDR3 amino acids: CASSPLQTSGRADEQFF. For the CDR3, the DNA is TGTGCCAGCAGCCCCCTACAGACTAGCGGGAGAGCAGATGAGCAGTTCTTC.